This is a list of T cell receptor beta chains from one sample in a study of T cells in tumors after PD-1 blockade. The table came from immunoSEQ multiplex PCR; TCRdb's copy has only in-frame clones and leaves some out. The data contain tens of thousands of clones, over 65% of them singletons. Sequencing used PBMCs, obtained after anti-PD-1 treatment. The receptor source for this set is a human donor with basal cell carcinoma. Both conserved end residues are part of each CDR3. A D gene is named only where the DNA matches it firmly. Some rows have no size entry. The others give once, few or many, or a class for an expanded clone.

v_gene	j_gene	d_gene	abundance	CDR3aa	CDR3nt
TRBV5-6	TRBJ2-7	.	medium-sized	CASSWGTVWEQYF	TGTGCCAGCAGTTGGGGTACAGTCTGGGAGCAGTACTTC
TRBV6-5	TRBJ1-3	.	.	CASSRLLSSGNTIYF	TGTGCCAGCAGCCGACTCTTGAGCTCTGGAAACACCATATATTTT
TRBV5-6	TRBJ1-4	.	.	CASSLQNEKLFF	TGTGCCAGCAGCCTGCAGAATGAAAAACTGTTTTTT
TRBV15	TRBJ1-2	.	.	CATSTPRADYGYTF	TGTGCCACCAGCACCCCCAGGGCTGACTATGGCTACACCTTC
TRBV30	TRBJ2-3	TRBD1	few	CAWRDRGSDTQYF	TGTGCCTGGAGGGACAGGGGCTCCGATACGCAGTATTTT
TRBV9	TRBJ2-5	TRBD2	.	CASSAHSGGPQETQYF	TGTGCCAGCAGCGCACATAGCGGGGGGCCCCAAGAGACCCAGTACTTC
TRBV5-8	TRBJ1-3	.	.	CASSFTGYVGNTIYF	TGTGCCAGCAGCTTTACGGGCTACGTCGGAAACACCATATATTTT
TRBV3-1/TRBV3-2	TRBJ2-1	.	.	CASSPNRQQNNEQFF	TGTGCCAGCAGCCCGAACCGACAGCAAAACAATGAGCAGTTCTTC
TRBV30	TRBJ1-4	.	few	CAWSVRGTNEKLFF	TGTGCCTGGAGTGTGAGGGGAACTAATGAAAAACTGTTTTTT
TRBV28	TRBJ1-2	.	.	CASSLLGDLGYTF	TGTGCCAGCAGTTTATTAGGTGATCTTGGCTACACCTTC
TRBV4-1	TRBJ2-7	TRBD1	few	CASSQGGTGGRPYEQYF	TGCGCCAGCAGCCAAGGGGGGACAGGGGGCCGACCTTACGAGCAGTACTTC
TRBV10-2	TRBJ2-7	TRBD1	.	CASLDNPGQGWGNGQYF	TGCGCCAGCTTGGACAATCCGGGACAGGGTTGGGGGAACGGGCAGTACTTC
TRBV24-1	TRBJ2-1	TRBD1	.	CATSDTSGTGDYNEQFF	TGTGCCACCAGTGACACCTCCGGGACAGGAGACTACAATGAGCAGTTCTTC
TRBV6-5	TRBJ2-7	TRBD1	.	CASKGGRGQHEQYF	TGTGCCAGCAAGGGAGGCAGGGGGCAGCACGAGCAGTACTTC
TRBV2	TRBJ1-5	.	once	CASRGWAGENQPQHF	TGTGCCAGCAGGGGATGGGCAGGGGAGAATCAGCCCCAGCATTTT
TRBV10-2	TRBJ2-3	TRBD2	few	CASSEGRLAGGDTQYF	TGCGCCAGCAGTGAGGGAAGACTAGCGGGGGGAGATACGCAGTATTTT
TRBV10-3	TRBJ2-5	TRBD2	.	CAISEPTSGGETQYF	TGTGCCATCAGTGAGCCAACTAGCGGGGGGGAGACCCAGTACTTC
TRBV28	TRBJ1-1	TRBD1	few	CASSRPGQGAEAFF	TGTGCCAGCAGCCGGCCGGGACAGGGGGCTGAAGCTTTCTTT
TRBV5-1	TRBJ2-1	TRBD2	.	CASSLAPSGGLSSYNEQFF	TGCGCCAGCAGCTTGGCTCCTAGCGGGGGCCTCAGCTCCTACAATGAGCAGTTCTTC
TRBV12-5	TRBJ2-3	TRBD2	.	CASGLGLATDTQYF	TGTGCTAGTGGTTTGGGACTAGCGACAGATACGCAGTATTTT
TRBV7-8	TRBJ1-6	.	.	CASSLAFRGSPLHF	TGTGCCAGCAGCTTAGCGTTTCGGGGGTCACCCCTCCACTTT
TRBV4-1	TRBJ2-3	.	.	CASSQDQGVRQYF	TGCGCCAGCAGCCAAGATCAGGGAGTGAGGCAGTATTTT
TRBV15	TRBJ1-6	.	.	CATSREANSPLHF	TGTGCCACCAGCAGAGAGGCAAATTCACCCCTCCACTTT
TRBV30	TRBJ2-1	TRBD2	.	CAWSVGGYEQFF	TGTGCCTGGAGTGTCGGGGGGTACGAGCAGTTCTTC
TRBV5-1	TRBJ2-7	.	few	CASSSETGYEQYF	TGCGCCAGCAGCTCAGAGACAGGCTACGAGCAGTACTTC
TRBV6-1	TRBJ2-3	.	.	CASSEDPTTDTQYF	TGTGCCAGCAGTGAGGACCCCACTACAGATACGCAGTATTTT
TRBV5-4	TRBJ2-3	TRBD2	.	CASSPPRLAGGRVTDTQYF	TGTGCCAGCAGCCCTCCCCGACTAGCGGGGGGCCGGGTCACAGATACGCAGTATTTT
TRBV6-4	TRBJ2-3	TRBD2	.	CASTKGLAGGHSTDTQYF	TGTGCCAGCACCAAAGGGCTAGCGGGGGGCCATAGCACAGATACGCAGTATTTT
TRBV27	TRBJ2-7	TRBD1	.	CASSSGQGAIYEQYF	TGTGCCAGCAGTTCGGGACAGGGCGCCATCTACGAGCAGTACTTC
TRBV6-5	TRBJ2-1	TRBD1	.	CAIEFPTGIEQFF	TGTGCCATTGAATTCCCGACAGGGATTGAGCAGTTCTTC
TRBV3-1/TRBV3-2	TRBJ1-1	.	.	CASSQTRSTMNTEAFF	TGTGCCAGCAGCCAAACCCGCAGTACGATGAACACTGAAGCTTTCTTT
TRBV5-5	TRBJ2-5	.	.	CASSLDPGTAKETQYF	TGTGCCAGCAGCTTGGACCCCGGGACGGCAAAAGAGACCCAGTACTTC
TRBV28	TRBJ2-7	TRBD1	.	CASSQPGQGAREQYF	TGTGCCAGCAGTCAGCCGGGACAGGGGGCGAGGGAGCAGTACTTC
TRBV2	TRBJ1-6	.	few	CASRGDSLNSPLHF	TGTGCCAGCAGGGGAGACAGCCTTAATTCACCCCTCCACTTT
TRBV6-6	TRBJ1-3	.	.	CASSRGAGPSGGNTIYF	TGTGCCAGTAGTCGAGGGGCAGGGCCTTCTGGAGGAAACACCATATATTTT
TRBV9	TRBJ1-1	.	.	CASRTQGSNTEAFF	TGTGCCAGCAGGACACAGGGATCGAACACTGAAGCTTTCTTT
TRBV25-1	TRBJ2-5	TRBD1	.	CASSEGGTGGSETQYF	TGTGCCAGCAGTGAAGGCGGGACAGGGGGAAGTGAGACCCAGTACTTC
TRBV5-1	TRBJ1-2	TRBD1	.	CASSLGSGGAYGYTF	TGCGCCAGCAGCTTGGGGTCAGGGGGAGCTTATGGCTACACCTTC
TRBV6-6	TRBJ2-1	TRBD2	.	CASSGLAGGINEQFF	TGTGCCAGCAGTGGACTAGCGGGGGGAATCAATGAGCAGTTCTTC
TRBV10-3	TRBJ2-2	.	.	CAISESAGELFF	TGTGCCATCAGTGAGTCTGCCGGGGAGCTGTTTTTT
TRBV7-4	TRBJ1-3	TRBD1	.	CASTSGTERNTIYF	TGTGCCAGCACATCCGGGACAGAAAGAAACACCATATATTTT
TRBV27	TRBJ2-1	.	.	CASSLYTGRAGGTLEQFF	TGTGCCAGCAGTTTATATACGGGGAGGGCAGGGGGTACCCTAGAGCAGTTCTTC
TRBV2	TRBJ1-1	.	.	CARGSGSGFTEAFF	TGTGCCAGAGGTTCGGGATCTGGTTTCACTGAAGCTTTCTTT
TRBV7-2	TRBJ2-2	TRBD2	.	CASSVAGTGELFF	TGTGCCAGCAGCGTAGCGGGCACCGGGGAGCTGTTTTTT
TRBV30	TRBJ1-2	TRBD1	.	CAWIGGTGHGYTF	TGTGCCTGGATTGGTGGGACAGGGCACGGCTACACCTTC
TRBV4-1	TRBJ1-5	.	.	CASSQDRGGGNQPQHF	TGCGCCAGCAGCCAAGATCGTGGGGGAGGCAATCAGCCCCAGCATTTT